The 24 T cell receptor beta chains in this list originate from one sample, sequenced in a study of regulatory T cells in long-lasting Graves disease. In building TCR beta libraries, iRepertoire HTBI primers were used together with Arm-PCR of CDR3 regions. TCRdb re-called the multiplex PCR reads through MiXCR, storing one row per CDR3 protein. In the table there are 420,000 or so distinct CDR3 sequences, around 17% of which are singletons. Time point defined: newly diagnosed GD, antithyroid drugs for less than 3 months. The TCR library was prepared using RNA isolated from PBMCs. The data also belong to a second study, concerning T cells in Graves' hyperthyroidism and ophthalmopathy.

Sequenced material: peripheral blood mononuclear cells (PBMCs), taken at new diagnosis, from a patient treated with antithyroid drugs. These receptors came from a woman aged 18 to 35 with Graves disease.

V usage is TRBV20-1 and J usage is TRBJ2-1; no clear D gene. The length of the CDR3 is 13 residues. Per germline, CDR1 DFQATT and CDR2 SNEGSKA (reference sequence). V was pared by 3 bases and J by 4 bases, with 10 bases between. This CDR3 reads CSARSRRYNEQFF. CDR3 DNA: TGCAGTGCTAGGTCGCGGCGGTACAATGAGCAGTTCTTC.

This clonotype has ten or more counts. This chain uses TRBV27 with TRBJ2-1; no firm D call. Looked up from germline, CDR1 is MNHEY and CDR2 is SMNVEV (reference sequence). Trimming took 3 bases from V and 4 from J, leaving 13 bases between them. This CDR3 is 15 amino acids long. CDR3 coding DNA: TGTGCCAGCAGTTTTGTTGTGGCTGGGTACAATGAGCAGTTCTTC. This translates into CASSFVVAGYNEQFF.

Ten or more counts support this clonotype. The rearrangement uses TRBV20-1 and TRBJ2-1; weak D call: TRBD2 (6 bases). The V end was cut by 5 bases, the J end by 4 bases, with 18 bases between. Germline CDR1 is DFQATT and CDR2 is SNEGSKA (reference sequence). CDR3 length equals 15 residues. The CDR3 reads CSAPGTRTMYNEQFF. The CDR3 coding sequence is TGCAGTGCTCCCGGGACTCGAACAATGTACAATGAGCAGTTCTTC.

This clonotype was observed a handful of times. The chain couples TRBV20-1 to TRBJ1-6; TRBD1 aligns across 8 bases. Per the germline V gene, CDR1 is DFQATT and CDR2 is SNEGSKA (reference sequence). The J segment lost 0 bases and the V segment lost 4 bases, leaving 8 bases of the junction unmatched. The CDR3 is 17 residues long. CDR3: CSAIDRGRGSYNSPLHF. In DNA, the CDR3 is TGCAGTGCTATTGACAGGGGCCGGGGCTCCTATAATTCACCCCTCCACTTT.

This clonotype was recorded a few times. V and J are TRBV3-1 and TRBJ2-1; 11 positions agree with TRBD2. V was clipped by 4 bases and J by 9 bases; unmatched bases: 5. The CDR3 sequence is 14 residues long. Germline V lookup: CDR1 LGHDT, CDR2 YNNKEL (reference sequence). CDR3 sequence: CASSPGLAGFEQFF. In DNA, the CDR3 is TGTGCCAGCAGCCCCGGACTAGCGGGCTTTGAGCAGTTCTTC.

The V call is TRBV14, the J call TRBJ2-1, with D perhaps assigned TRBD1 or TRBD2 (5 bases each). With 5 bases removed from V and 10 bases from J, the gap between germline ends came to 21 bases. CDR1 is SGHDN, CDR2 FVKESK, per germline. This CDR3 spans 15 amino acids. The DNA of the CDR3 is TGTGCCAGCAGCTTGGCTAACGGGGCCGGGTACGAGCAGTTCTTC. Protein: CASSLANGAGYEQFF.

V gene TRBV7-9 combines with J gene TRBJ1-5, with D possibly being TRBD1 (6 bases). V dropped 2 bases and J dropped 2 bases, with 10 bases sitting between them. The CDR3 loop spans 15 amino acids. The germline gives CDR1 SEHNR, CDR2 FQNEAQ (reference sequence). The CDR3 protein is CASSLSGGRNQPQHF. In DNA form, the CDR3 reads TGTGCCAGCAGCTTATCGGGGGGCCGCAATCAGCCCCAGCATTTT.

This clonotype was observed many times. This rearrangement joins TRBV7-9 to TRBJ2-1; 9 nucleotides match TRBD2. Per the germline V gene, CDR1 is SEHNR and CDR2 is FQNEAQ (reference sequence). The CDR3 is 14 amino acids. J lost 4 bases, V lost 8 bases, and 6 bases had no gene match. In DNA form, the CDR3 reads TGTGCCAGCCGTTCCCTAGCGGGATACAATGAGCAGTTCTTC. Its protein is CASRSLAGYNEQFF.

This clonotype was counted ten times or more. One end of the junction fails to match germline, which may point to a read error. The chain combines TRBV12-3 or TRBV12-4 with TRBJ2-5; D remains unclear. This CDR3 is 13 amino acids long. CDR3 DNA: TGTGCCAGTAGTTTACTGGGGCAAGAGACCCAGTACTTC. This gives the protein CASSLLGQETQYF.

This chain uses TRBV6-1 with TRBJ1-5; 7 bases agree with TRBD1. The CDR3 totals 14 residues. The ends lost 5 bases at V and 7 bases at J; junction bases unmatched: 8. Germline V gene data show CDR1 as MNHNS and CDR2 as SASEGT. CDR3 bases: TGTGCCAGCAGTAAAAGGGGGCTCGACCAGCCCCAGCATTTT. Translation: CASSKRGLDQPQHF.

The chain uses TRBV6-2 or TRBV6-3 and TRBJ2-2; the D is unclear. This CDR3 is 11 amino acids long. Germline CDR1 and CDR2: MNHEY and SVGEGT. The V and J ends lost 8 bases and 7 bases respectively, with 8 bases between them. The chain's CDR3 is CASVKDGELFF. The CDR3 nucleotides read TGTGCCAGCGTTAAGGACGGGGAGCTGTTTTTT.

This clonotype was observed at least ten times. The V gene is TRBV28, the J gene TRBJ2-7; D possibly corresponds to TRBD1 (5 bases). Looked up from germline, CDR1 is MDHEN and CDR2 is SYDVKM. The length of the CDR3 is 14 residues. V was pared by 6 bases and J by 1 base, with 13 bases between. CDR3 in DNA: TGTGCCAGCAGGCGAGACAGTGATTCCTACGAGCAGTACTTC. The encoded protein is CASRRDSDSYEQYF.

The chain couples TRBV7-3 to TRBJ2-7; 14 bases are shared with TRBD2. The CDR3 totals 17 residues. With V trimmed by 5 bases and J by 0 bases, 6 bases remained unmatched. The germline V gene encodes CDR1 SGHTA and CDR2 FQGTGA. The CDR3 loop is CASSTGTSGSTSYEQYF. For the CDR3, the DNA is TGTGCCAGCAGCACCGGGACTAGCGGGAGCACCTCCTACGAGCAGTACTTC.

This clonotype has ten or more counts. This chain joins TRBV20-1 and TRBJ2-1, with 9 positions matching TRBD2. V shed 0 bases and J 7 bases; nucleotides not matched to a gene: 1. The CDR3 is 13 amino acids. Germline V gene sequence: CDR1 DFQATT, CDR2 SNEGSKA (reference sequence). The CDR3: CSARDLAGNEQFF. The CDR3 DNA reads as TGCAGTGCTAGAGATCTAGCGGGGAATGAGCAGTTCTTC.

This clonotype has more than one count but fewer than ten. In DNA form, the CDR3 reads TGCAGTGCTAGCCTCCTGGGGGGTAATCAGCCCCAGCATTTT. This sequence encodes CSASLLGGNQPQHF. V is TRBV20-1 and J is TRBJ1-5; TRBD1 is a possible D gene (5 bases). Trimming took 3 bases from V and 4 from J, leaving 13 bases between them. The CDR3 runs to 14 residues. Germline V gene data show CDR1 as DFQATT and CDR2 as SNEGSKA (reference sequence).

This clonotype has a count of ten or more. One junction end does not reproduce the germline sequence, and a read error may be involved. The gene calls are TRBV5-1 and TRBJ1-1; D ambiguous. The CDR3 extends over 11 amino acids. Germline V CDR1 and CDR2: SGHRS, YFSETQ. The CDR3: CASSSSTEAFF. The CDR3 DNA follows: TGTGCCAGCAGTAGTTCCACTGAAGCTTTCTTT. The variable domain in full, with the rest retrieved from reference TRBV5-1 and TRBJ1-1, is KAGVTQTPRYLIKTRGQQVTLSCSPISGHRSVSWYQQTPGQGLQFLFEYFSETQRNKGNFPGRFSGRQFSNSRSEMNVSTLELGDSALYLCASSSSTEAFFGQGTRLTVV.

This clonotype was recorded at least ten times. V is TRBV7-9 and J is TRBJ2-3, with 12 bases fitting TRBD2. The V gene end was trimmed by 6 bases and the J gene end by 3 bases; junction bases not matched to a gene: 4. Germline V lookup: CDR1 SEHNR, CDR2 FQNEAQ (reference sequence). This CDR3 has 15 residues. The CDR3 nucleotides are TGTGCCAGCAGTTCCGGGACTAGCGGGACAGATACGCAGTATTTT. It is translated as CASSSGTSGTDTQYF.

Worth noting for this clonotype: The junction and the germline gene differ at one end; a read error may be behind it. The chain recombines TRBV6-1 with TRBJ2-7; D remains ambiguous. Per the germline V gene, CDR1 is MNHNS and CDR2 is SASEGT. There are 13 residues in the CDR3. CDR3: CAISVDSLGEQYF. The CDR3, as DNA: TGTGCCATCAGTGTAGATTCGTTGGGGGAGCAGTACTTC.

At least ten counts were recorded for this clonotype. The CDR3: CAWRDKRRANYGYTF. In DNA form, the CDR3 reads TGTGCCTGGAGGGACAAGAGGAGAGCTAACTATGGCTACACCTTC. The genes are TRBV30 and TRBJ1-2; D may be TRBD1 (5 bases). The CDR3 has 15 residues. Trimming shortened V by 3 bases and J by 0 bases, and 14 bases separated the two germline ends. The germline CDR1 and CDR2 sequences are GTSNPN and SVGIG (reference sequence).

With regard to this clonotype: This CDR3 fails to terminate in the conserved phenylalanine or tryptophan, so it likely reflects a read error. J is TRBJ1-1 and V is TRBV28; D is undetermined. There are 16 residues in the CDR3. Germline V gives CDR1 MDHEN, CDR2 SYDVKM. V dropped 0 bases and J dropped 1 base, with 12 bases sitting between them. The CDR3 coding sequence is TGTGCCAGCAGTTTATGGAGAGGGTTTGGGAACACTGAAGCTTTCTCT. This gives the protein CASSLWRGFGNTEAFS.

This clonotype occurred a few times. This CDR3 is CASSLEGTTYGYTF. DNA for the CDR3: TGTGCCAGCAGCTTAGAAGGGACAACTTATGGCTACACCTTC. The rearrangement links TRBV11-2 to TRBJ1-2, with D possibly matching TRBD1 (6 bases). Germline V gene data show CDR1 as SGHAT and CDR2 as FQNNGV. The CDR3 extends over 14 amino acids. Trimming cost V 0 bases and J 5 bases, with 10 bases left between them.

To note about this clonotype: With a much larger clone just one base away, this may be a read error. Without the conserved terminal phenylalanine or tryptophan, this CDR3 likely stems from a read error. The V call is TRBV6-1, the J call TRBJ2-1; TRBD2 is a possible D gene (5 bases). Germline-derived CDR1 and CDR2 are MNHNS and SASEGT. CDR3 size: 14 residues. The V and J ends lost 7 bases and 5 bases respectively, with 15 bases between them. The CDR3 protein is CASKPMDGDNEQFL. In DNA form, the CDR3 reads TGTGCCAGCAAACCCATGGACGGGGACAATGAGCAGTTCCTC.

In the case of this clonotype: A much larger clone is a single base away; this may be a read error. The rearrangement uses TRBV29-1 and TRBJ1-1; D remains ambiguous. CDR1 SQVTM and CDR2 ANQGSEA come from the germline V gene. There are 13 residues in the CDR3. CDR3 region: CSVYKVMNTEALF. CDR3 DNA: TGCAGCGTTTACAAGGTCATGAACACTGAAGCTCTCTTT.

This chain joins TRBV2 and TRBJ2-3; 14 bases fit TRBD2. The CDR3 is made up of 15 amino acids. CDR1 is SNHLY, CDR2 FYNNEI, per germline. The V and J ends lost 5 bases and 5 bases, in that order; junction bases with no gene match: 3. CDR3 bases: TGTGCCAGCAGTCAGACTAGCGGGAGGGTAGATACGCAGTATTTT. Its translation: CASSQTSGRVDTQYF.